Presented here are 22 T cell receptor beta chains from one specimen sequenced in a study of blood T cell repertoires in COVID-19. TCRdb keeps only in-frame clones here, not all; method: immunoSEQ multiplex PCR. The top ten clones hold 15% to 20% of a sample with 200,000 to 250,000 clones, approximately 80% of them seen once. Source material: peripheral blood. The source is a man under 40 with active or convalescent COVID-19.

Comments on this clone: This specimen includes other DNA sequences encoding the same CDR3. The rearrangement joins TRBV28 to TRBJ1-2; 7 positions match TRBD1. Germline CDR1 reads MDHEN; CDR2 reads SYDVKM. The CDR3 loop spans 12 amino acids. The J segment lost 2 bases and the V segment lost 6 bases, leaving 0 bases of the junction unmatched. CDR3 DNA: TGTGCCAGCAGGACAGGGAACTATGGCTACACCTTC. This gives the protein CASRTGNYGYTF.

The chain recombines TRBV9 with TRBJ2-2; 12 positions match TRBD2. The V segment lost 2 bases and the J segment 7 bases; nucleotides outside the gene matches: 3. This CDR3 has 15 residues. Germline loops: CDR1 SGDLS, CDR2 YYNGEE. CDR3: CASSVLAGGHGELFF. CDR3 in DNA: TGTGCCAGCAGCGTTCTAGCGGGAGGGCACGGGGAGCTGTTTTTT.

The V call is TRBV6-2 or TRBV6-3, the J call TRBJ1-2; 7 bases line up with TRBD1. The CDR3 is 13 amino acids. J was trimmed by 5 bases and V by 6 bases; bases with no gene match: 6. Germline CDR1 is MNHEY and CDR2 is SVGEGT. The CDR3 region has the DNA TGTGCCAGCAGCCTAGGGACAGCATATGGCTACACCTTC. Its protein is CASSLGTAYGYTF.

This chain uses TRBV5-1 with TRBJ2-3; TRBD1 matches at 7 bases. The CDR3 has 14 amino acids. V lost 4 bases to trimming and J lost 2 bases; unmatched junction nucleotides: 4. Germline values: CDR1 SGHRS, CDR2 YFSETQ. CDR3 sequence (DNA): TGCGCCAGCAGCACGGGACAGAACACAGATACGCAGTATTTT. It specifies CASSTGQNTDTQYF.

V usage is TRBV30 and J usage is TRBJ1-1; D is uncertain. V was cut by 2 bases and J by 3 bases, with 10 bases left in between. In germline, CDR1 is GTSNPN, CDR2 SVGIG (reference sequence). There are 13 residues in the CDR3. CDR3: CAWSRTRYTEAFF. In DNA form, the CDR3 reads TGTGCCTGGAGTCGAACACGTTACACTGAAGCTTTCTTT.

With regard to this clone: Other DNA sequences in the sample encode the same CDR3. The chain employs TRBV10-3 and TRBJ1-1; D not resolved. Germline V gene lookup returns CDR1 ENHRY and CDR2 SYGVKD. CDR3 length: 13 amino acids. V gave up 6 bases and J gave up 0 bases, with 8 bases separating them. DNA of the CDR3: TGTGCCATCAGGGCCGGGATGAACACTGAAGCTTTCTTT. It is translated as CAIRAGMNTEAFF.

This clone was recorded only once. The genes are TRBV7-6 and TRBJ2-1, with TRBD2 matching over 7 bases. Looked up from germline, CDR1 is SGHVS and CDR2 is FNYEAQ. The CDR3 is made up of 18 amino acids. The ends lost 5 bases at V and 1 base at J; junction bases unmatched: 14. Here the CDR3 DNA reads TGTGCCAGCAGCCTTGGCCCACCGCGGGGGACTTCCTACAATGAGCAGTTCTTC. Translation gives CASSLGPPRGTSYNEQFF.

This clone was picked up a small number of times. The chain couples TRBV18 to TRBJ1-1; D call uncertain. The CDR3 length is 15 residues. V dropped 3 bases and J dropped 1 base, with 12 bases sitting between them. Germline values: CDR1 KGHSH, CDR2 LQKENI. The DNA for the CDR3 is TGTGCCAGCTCACCCGACGACACACCGAACACTGAAGCTTTCTTT. This sequence encodes CASSPDDTPNTEAFF.

The rearrangement uses TRBV19 and TRBJ1-1; 8 bases match TRBD1. The CDR3 loop spans 17 amino acids. After removal of 4 bases from V and 3 bases from J, the junction contained 13 bases not matched to a gene. CDR1 LNHDA and CDR2 SQIVND come from the germline V gene (reference sequence). The CDR3 loop is CASSRSWQGALDTEAFF. CDR3 sequence (DNA): TGTGCCAGTAGTAGGTCGTGGCAGGGGGCATTGGACACTGAAGCTTTCTTT. The whole variable domain, remainder taken from reference TRBV19 and TRBJ1-1, is DGGITQSPKYLFRKEGQNVTLSCEQNLNHDAMYWYRQDPGQGLRLIYYSQIVNDFQKGDIAEGYSVSREKKESFPLTVTSAQKNPTAFYLCASSRSWQGALDTEAFFGQGTRLTVV.

The chain combines TRBV28 with TRBJ2-5; D uncertain. CDR1 MDHEN and CDR2 SYDVKM come from the germline V gene. This CDR3 is 11 amino acids long. The V and J ends lost 3 bases and 4 bases respectively, with 3 bases between them. This CDR3 reads CASSLRETQYF. CDR3 in DNA: TGTGCCAGCAGTTTGCGAGAGACCCAGTACTTC.

This chain uses TRBV3-1 (or the pseudogene TRBV3-2) with TRBJ1-1; D unresolved. CDR3 length: 14 amino acids. Per germline, CDR1 LGHDT and CDR2 YNNKEL (reference sequence). Trimming cost V 0 bases and J 5 bases, with 10 bases left between them. CDR3 DNA: TGTGCCAGCAGCCAAGAAGGGAGCAGGACTGAAGCTTTCTTT. It codes for CASSQEGSRTEAFF.

The genes are TRBV7-2 and TRBJ1-5, with D possibly being TRBD1 (5 bases). Germline loops: CDR1 SGHTA, CDR2 FQGNSA. Trimming cost V 5 bases and J 6 bases, with 14 bases left between them. The CDR3 extends over 14 amino acids. The CDR3 DNA follows: TGTGCCAGCAGCCCCAGGTCCGGGGGTCAGCCCCAGCATTTT. Encoded protein: CASSPRSGGQPQHF.

The chain has TRBV7-8 and TRBJ2-7; possible D gene TRBD2, 5 bases. The CDR3 contains 16 residues. Trimming cost V 4 bases and J 9 bases, with 25 bases left between them. From germline, CDR1 is SGHVS and CDR2 FQNEAQ. This CDR3 is CASSSPGRFSYEGQYF. CDR3 DNA sequence: TGTGCCAGCAGCTCCCCGGGCCGTTTCTCCTACGAGGGGCAGTACTTC.

The J gene is TRBJ2-3, the V gene TRBV5-6, with D unresolved. Germline values: CDR1 SGHDT, CDR2 YYEEEE. The CDR3 consists of 14 residues. The V and J ends lost 6 bases and 2 bases respectively, with 13 bases between them. In DNA form, the CDR3 reads TGTGCCAGCACCCCCTCAGGATACACAGATACGCAGTATTTT. It codes for CASTPSGYTDTQYF.

This clone was seen a few times. The chain joins TRBV5-1 to TRBJ1-2; D is perhaps TRBD1 (6 bases). Germline CDR1 is SGHRS and CDR2 is YFSETQ. This CDR3 spans 14 amino acids. Deletions cut 4 bases from V and 4 bases from J, with 14 bases between. The CDR3 protein is CASSREGEVYGYTF. The CDR3 region has the DNA TGCGCCAGCAGCCGGGAGGGGGAAGTCTATGGCTACACCTTC.

The gene calls are TRBV29-1 and TRBJ1-2, with a weak D call TRBD1 (5 bases). The V gene's germline CDR1 is SQVTM and CDR2 ANQGSEA. V was trimmed by 5 bases and J by 3 bases, leaving 7 bases between them. This CDR3 is built from 11 residues. The CDR3 spells CSVWGDYGYTF. The CDR3 coding sequence is TGCAGCGTTTGGGGGGACTATGGCTACACCTTC.

This sequence joins TRBV7-2 and TRBJ2-1, with 8 bases fitting TRBD2. Germline assignment: CDR1 SGHTA and CDR2 FQGNSA. Trimming at V came to 1 base and at J to 4 bases, leaving 3 bases not matched to a gene. The CDR3 length is 15 residues. The CDR3 DNA reads TGTGCCAGCAGCTTAGAGGCGGGAGGTTACAATGAGCAGTTCTTC. Amino acid sequence: CASSLEAGGYNEQFF.

V is TRBV27 and J is TRBJ2-1; D perhaps matches TRBD2 (6 bases). CDR1 and CDR2 from the germline V gene are MNHEY and SMNVEV (reference sequence). V lost 6 bases and J 2 bases, leaving 11 bases between the germline ends. The CDR3 totals 14 residues. As DNA, the CDR3 is TGTGCCAGCAGGGTTAGCGGAACCTACAATGAGCAGTTCTTC. Its protein is CASRVSGTYNEQFF.

The chain couples TRBV6-5 to TRBJ1-6; tentatively, D is TRBD1 (6 bases). Germline CDR1 and CDR2: MNHEY and SVGAGI. This CDR3 is built from 13 residues. Trimming cost V 6 bases and J 10 bases, with 13 bases left between them. The CDR3 nucleotides are TGTGCCAGCAGAGGACAGATCGCCTCACCCCTCCACTTT. It specifies CASRGQIASPLHF.

The V call is TRBV19, the J call TRBJ2-7, with a weak D call TRBD1 (6 bases). V was trimmed by 5 bases and J by 2 bases, leaving 16 bases between them. CDR3 length: 15 residues. In germline, CDR1 is LNHDA, CDR2 SQIVND (reference sequence). CDR3 DNA sequence: TGTGCCAGTAGTGACGACGACAGGCCCACCTACGAGCAGTACTTC. Translated: CASSDDDRPTYEQYF.

V usage is TRBV5-1 and J usage is TRBJ1-6, with TRBD1 as a possible D gene (6 bases). The CDR3 is 15 residues long. The V and J ends lost 1 base and 9 bases respectively, with 14 bases between them. Looked up from germline, CDR1 is SGHRS and CDR2 is YFSETQ. CDR3 DNA sequence: TGCGCCAGCAGCTTGAGTTCAGGGGTGGTTTCACCCCTCCACTTT. Protein product: CASSLSSGVVSPLHF. Based on the CDR3 plus reference TRBV5-1 and TRBJ1-6, the full variable domain is KAGVTQTPRYLIKTRGQQVTLSCSPISGHRSVSWYQQTPGQGLQFLFEYFSETQRNKGNFPGRFSGRQFSNSRSEMNVSTLELGDSALYLCASSLSSGVVSPLHFGNGTRLTVT.

The chain combines TRBV7-9 with TRBJ2-3, with 9 bases identical to TRBD2. CDR3 length: 17 amino acids. Germline-derived CDR1 and CDR2 are SEHNR and FQNEAQ (reference sequence). Unmatched junction bases numbered 15, after V lost 5 bases and J lost 6 bases. The CDR3 protein is CASSQGAGSGSRDTQYF. CDR3 coding DNA: TGTGCCAGCAGCCAAGGGGCCGGTAGCGGGAGTAGGGATACGCAGTATTTT.